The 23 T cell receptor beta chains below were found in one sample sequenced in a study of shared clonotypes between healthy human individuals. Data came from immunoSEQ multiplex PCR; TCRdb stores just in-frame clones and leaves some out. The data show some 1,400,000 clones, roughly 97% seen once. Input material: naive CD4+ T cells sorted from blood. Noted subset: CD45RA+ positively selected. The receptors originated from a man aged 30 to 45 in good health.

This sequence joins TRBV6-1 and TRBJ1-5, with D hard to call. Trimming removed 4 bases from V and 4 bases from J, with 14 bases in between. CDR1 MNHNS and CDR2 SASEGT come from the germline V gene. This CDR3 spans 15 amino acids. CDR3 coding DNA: TGTGCCAGCAGTGTGGGCAGTCTCGGAAATCAGCCCCAGCATTTT. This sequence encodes CASSVGSLGNQPQHF.

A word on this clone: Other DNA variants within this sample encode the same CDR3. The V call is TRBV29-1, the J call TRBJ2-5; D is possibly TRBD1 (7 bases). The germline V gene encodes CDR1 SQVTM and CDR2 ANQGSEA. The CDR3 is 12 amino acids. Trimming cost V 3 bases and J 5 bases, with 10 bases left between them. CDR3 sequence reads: CSVESGGETQYF. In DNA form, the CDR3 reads TGCAGCGTTGAGTCAGGGGGGGAGACCCAGTACTTC.

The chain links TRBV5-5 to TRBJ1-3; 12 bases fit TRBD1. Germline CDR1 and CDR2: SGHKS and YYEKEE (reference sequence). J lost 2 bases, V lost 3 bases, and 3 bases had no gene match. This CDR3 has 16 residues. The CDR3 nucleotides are TGTGCCAGCAGCTCCCGGGACAGGGGGCCTGGAAACACCATATATTTT. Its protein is CASSSRDRGPGNTIYF.

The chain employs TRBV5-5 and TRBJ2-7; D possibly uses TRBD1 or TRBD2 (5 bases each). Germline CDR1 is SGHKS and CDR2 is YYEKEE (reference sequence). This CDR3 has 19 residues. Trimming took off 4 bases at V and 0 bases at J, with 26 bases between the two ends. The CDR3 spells CASSPRAVRGGLSSYEQYF. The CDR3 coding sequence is TGTGCCAGCAGCCCTAGGGCGGTGAGGGGCGGTCTCAGCTCCTACGAGCAGTACTTC.

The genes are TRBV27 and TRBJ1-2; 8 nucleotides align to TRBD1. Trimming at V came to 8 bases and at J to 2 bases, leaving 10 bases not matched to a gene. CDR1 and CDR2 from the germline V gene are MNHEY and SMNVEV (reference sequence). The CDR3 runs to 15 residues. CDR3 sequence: CASQRQGRDNYGYTF. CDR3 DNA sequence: TGTGCCAGCCAGAGACAGGGGAGAGACAACTATGGCTACACCTTC.

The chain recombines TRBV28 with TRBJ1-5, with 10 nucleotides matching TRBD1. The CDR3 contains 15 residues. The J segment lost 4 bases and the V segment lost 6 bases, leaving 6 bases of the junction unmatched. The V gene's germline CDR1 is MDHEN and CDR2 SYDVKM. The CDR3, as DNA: TGTGCCAGCAGAATGACAGGGGGCAAAAATCAGCCCCAGCATTTT. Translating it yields CASRMTGGKNQPQHF.

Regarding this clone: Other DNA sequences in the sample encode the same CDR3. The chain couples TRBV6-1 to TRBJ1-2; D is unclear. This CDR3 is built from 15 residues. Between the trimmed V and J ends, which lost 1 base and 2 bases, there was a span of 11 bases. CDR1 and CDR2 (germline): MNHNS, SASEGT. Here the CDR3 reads CASSEGQATNYGYTF. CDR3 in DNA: TGTGCCAGCAGTGAAGGGCAGGCAACCAACTATGGCTACACCTTC.

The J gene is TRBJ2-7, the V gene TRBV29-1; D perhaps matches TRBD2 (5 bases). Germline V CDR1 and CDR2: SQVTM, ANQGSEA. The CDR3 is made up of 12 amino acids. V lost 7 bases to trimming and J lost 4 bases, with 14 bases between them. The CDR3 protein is CSALTRPYEQYF. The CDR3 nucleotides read TGCAGCGCCCTTACTAGGCCGTACGAGCAGTACTTC.

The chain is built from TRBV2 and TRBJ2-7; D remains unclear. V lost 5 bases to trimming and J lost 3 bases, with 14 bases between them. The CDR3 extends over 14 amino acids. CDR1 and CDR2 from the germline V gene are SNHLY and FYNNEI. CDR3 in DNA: TGTGCCAGCAGTCCGGGCCTCCTGCGCTACGAGCAGTACTTC. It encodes CASSPGLLRYEQYF.

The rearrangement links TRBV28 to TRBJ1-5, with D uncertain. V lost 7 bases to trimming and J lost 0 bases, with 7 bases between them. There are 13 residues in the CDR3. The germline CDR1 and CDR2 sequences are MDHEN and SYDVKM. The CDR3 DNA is TGTGCCAGCATGGAGTATAGCAATCAGCCCCAGCATTTT. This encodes CASMEYSNQPQHF.

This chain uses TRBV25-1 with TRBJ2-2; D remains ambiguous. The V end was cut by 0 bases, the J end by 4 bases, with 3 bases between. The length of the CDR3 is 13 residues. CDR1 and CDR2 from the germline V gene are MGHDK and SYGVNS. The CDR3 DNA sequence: TGTGCCAGCAGTGAATACACCACCGGGGAGCTGTTTTTT. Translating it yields CASSEYTTGELFF.

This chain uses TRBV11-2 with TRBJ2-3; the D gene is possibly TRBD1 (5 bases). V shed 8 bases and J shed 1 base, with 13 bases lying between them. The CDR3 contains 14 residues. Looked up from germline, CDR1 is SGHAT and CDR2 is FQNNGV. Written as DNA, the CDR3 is TGTGCCAGCGGAGTGACCAGGGGCACAGATACGCAGTATTTT. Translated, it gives CASGVTRGTDTQYF.

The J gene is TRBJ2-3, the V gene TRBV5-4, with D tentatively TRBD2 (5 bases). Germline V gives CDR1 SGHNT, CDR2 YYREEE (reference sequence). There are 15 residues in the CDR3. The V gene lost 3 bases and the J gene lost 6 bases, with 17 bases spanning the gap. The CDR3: CASSSGTSWLDTQYF. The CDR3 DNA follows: TGTGCCAGCAGCTCCGGAACTAGTTGGTTGGATACGCAGTATTTT.

CDR3 amino acids: CASSFVSGRLFPEQYF. CDR3 nucleotide sequence: TGTGCCAGCAGTTTTGTTAGCGGGAGACTCTTTCCCGAGCAGTACTTC. The V call is TRBV28, the J call TRBJ2-7; TRBD2 matches at 9 bases. CDR3 length: 16 residues. Germline V lookup: CDR1 MDHEN, CDR2 SYDVKM. J lost 6 bases, V lost 3 bases, and 12 bases had no gene match.

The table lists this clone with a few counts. Here the CDR3 reads CASSLRTNHNEQFF. Written as DNA, the CDR3 is TGTGCCAGCAGCTTAAGGACCAACCACAATGAGCAGTTCTTC. V and J are TRBV5-4 and TRBJ2-1; D gene uncertain. The CDR3 is made up of 14 amino acids. V lost 2 bases and J 5 bases, leaving 11 bases between the germline ends. Germline loops: CDR1 SGHNT, CDR2 YYREEE (reference sequence).

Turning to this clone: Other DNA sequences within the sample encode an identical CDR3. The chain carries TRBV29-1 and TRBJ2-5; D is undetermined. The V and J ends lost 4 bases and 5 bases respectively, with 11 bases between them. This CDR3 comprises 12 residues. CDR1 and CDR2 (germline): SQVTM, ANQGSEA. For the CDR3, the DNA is TGCAGCGTTGGTAGGGTAGGGGAGACCCAGTACTTC. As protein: CSVGRVGETQYF.

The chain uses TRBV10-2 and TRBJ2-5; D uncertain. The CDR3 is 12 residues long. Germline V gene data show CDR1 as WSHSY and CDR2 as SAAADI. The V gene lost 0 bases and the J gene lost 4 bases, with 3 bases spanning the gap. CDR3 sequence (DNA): TGCGCCAGCAGTGAGTCGCGAGAGACCCAGTACTTC. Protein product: CASSESRETQYF.

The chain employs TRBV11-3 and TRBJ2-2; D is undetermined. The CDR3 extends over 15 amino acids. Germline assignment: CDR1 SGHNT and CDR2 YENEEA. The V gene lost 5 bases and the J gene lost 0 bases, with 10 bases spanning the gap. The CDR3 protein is CASSKDGPNTGELFF. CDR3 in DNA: TGTGCCAGCAGCAAGGACGGGCCGAACACCGGGGAGCTGTTTTTT. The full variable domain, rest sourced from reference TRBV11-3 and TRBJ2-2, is EAGVVQSPRYKIIEKKQPVAFWCNPISGHNTLYWYLQNLGQGPELLIRYENEEAVDDSQLPKDRFSAERLKGVDSTLKIQPAELGDSAVYLCASSKDGPNTGELFFGEGSRLTVL.

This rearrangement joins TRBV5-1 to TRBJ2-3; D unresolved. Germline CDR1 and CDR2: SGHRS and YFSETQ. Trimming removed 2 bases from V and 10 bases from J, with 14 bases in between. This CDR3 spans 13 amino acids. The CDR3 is CASSLSTSESQYF. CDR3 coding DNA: TGCGCCAGCAGCTTATCGACTTCCGAGTCGCAGTATTTT.

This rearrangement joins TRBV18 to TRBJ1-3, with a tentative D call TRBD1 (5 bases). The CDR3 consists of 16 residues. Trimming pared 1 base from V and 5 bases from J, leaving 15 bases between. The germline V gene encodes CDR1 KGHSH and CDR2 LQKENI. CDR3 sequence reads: CASSPRGTPERNTIYF. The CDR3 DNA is TGTGCCAGCTCACCACGTGGGACCCCAGAAAGAAACACCATATATTTT.

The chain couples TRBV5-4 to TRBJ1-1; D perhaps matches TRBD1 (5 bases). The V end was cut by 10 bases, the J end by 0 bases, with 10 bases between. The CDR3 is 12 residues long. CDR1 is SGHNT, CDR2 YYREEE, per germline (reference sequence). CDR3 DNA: TGTGCCGTACAGGTGCTGAACACTGAAGCTTTCTTT. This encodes CAVQVLNTEAFF. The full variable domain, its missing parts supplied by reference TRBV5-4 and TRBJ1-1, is ETGVTQSPTHLIKTRGQQVTLRCSSQSGHNTVSWYQQALGQGPQFIFQYYREEENGRGNFPPRFSGLQFPNYSSELNVNALELDDSALYLCAVQVLNTEAFFGQGTRLTVV.

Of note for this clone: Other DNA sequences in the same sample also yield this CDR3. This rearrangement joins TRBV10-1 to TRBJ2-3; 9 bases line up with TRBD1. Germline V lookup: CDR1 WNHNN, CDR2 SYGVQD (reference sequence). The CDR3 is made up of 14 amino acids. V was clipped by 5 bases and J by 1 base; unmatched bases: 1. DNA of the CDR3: TGCGCCAGCAGTCGGACAGGGGGCACAGATACGCAGTATTTT. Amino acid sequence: CASSRTGGTDTQYF.

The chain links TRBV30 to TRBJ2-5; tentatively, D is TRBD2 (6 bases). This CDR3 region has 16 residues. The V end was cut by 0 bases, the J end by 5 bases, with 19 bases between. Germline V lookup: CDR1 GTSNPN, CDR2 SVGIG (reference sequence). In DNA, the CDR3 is TGTGCCTGGAGTGTAGTATTGGGACTCGGTTTGGAGACCCAGTACTTC. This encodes CAWSVVLGLGLETQYF.